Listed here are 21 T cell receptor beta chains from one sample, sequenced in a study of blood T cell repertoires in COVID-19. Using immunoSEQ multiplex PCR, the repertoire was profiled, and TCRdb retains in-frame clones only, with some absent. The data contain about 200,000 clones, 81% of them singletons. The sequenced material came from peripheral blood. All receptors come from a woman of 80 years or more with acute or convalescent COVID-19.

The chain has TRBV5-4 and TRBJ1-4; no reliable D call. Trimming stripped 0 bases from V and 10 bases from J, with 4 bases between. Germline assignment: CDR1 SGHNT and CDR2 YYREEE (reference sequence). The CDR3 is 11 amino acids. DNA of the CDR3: TGTGCCAGCAGCTTGGGCGGAAAACTGTTTTTT. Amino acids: CASSLGGKLFF.

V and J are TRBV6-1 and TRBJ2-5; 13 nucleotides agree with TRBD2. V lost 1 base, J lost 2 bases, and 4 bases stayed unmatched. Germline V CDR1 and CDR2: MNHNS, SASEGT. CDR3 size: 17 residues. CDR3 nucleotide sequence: TGTGCCAGCAGTGAAGAAGGGACTAGCGGGAATCAAGAGACCCAGTACTTC. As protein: CASSEEGTSGNQETQYF.

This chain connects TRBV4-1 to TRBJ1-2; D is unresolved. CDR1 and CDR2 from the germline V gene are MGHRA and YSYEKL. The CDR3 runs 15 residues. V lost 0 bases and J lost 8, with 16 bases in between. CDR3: CASSQDGTVISGYTF. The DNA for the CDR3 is TGCGCCAGCAGCCAAGATGGCACAGTGATAAGCGGCTACACCTTC.

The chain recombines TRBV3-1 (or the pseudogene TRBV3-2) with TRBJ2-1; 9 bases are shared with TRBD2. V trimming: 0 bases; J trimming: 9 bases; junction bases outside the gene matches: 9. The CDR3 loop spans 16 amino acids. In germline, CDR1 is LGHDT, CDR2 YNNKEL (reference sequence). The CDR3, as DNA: TGTGCCAGCAGCCAAGAAGTGCTAGCGGGATCGGCTGAGCAGTTCTTC. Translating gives CASSQEVLAGSAEQFF.

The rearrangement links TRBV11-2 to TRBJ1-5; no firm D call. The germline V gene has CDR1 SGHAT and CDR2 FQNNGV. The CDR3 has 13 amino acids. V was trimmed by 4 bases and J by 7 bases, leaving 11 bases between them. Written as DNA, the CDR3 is TGTGCCAGCAGCTGGGTGGGAGGGCAGCCCCAGCATTTT. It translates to CASSWVGGQPQHF.

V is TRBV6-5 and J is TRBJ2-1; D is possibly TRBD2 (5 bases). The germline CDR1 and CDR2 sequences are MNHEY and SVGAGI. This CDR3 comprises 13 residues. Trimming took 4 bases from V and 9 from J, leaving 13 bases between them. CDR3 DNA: TGTGCCAGCAGTTCGGATACTAGGAGTGAGCAGTTCTTC. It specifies CASSSDTRSEQFF.

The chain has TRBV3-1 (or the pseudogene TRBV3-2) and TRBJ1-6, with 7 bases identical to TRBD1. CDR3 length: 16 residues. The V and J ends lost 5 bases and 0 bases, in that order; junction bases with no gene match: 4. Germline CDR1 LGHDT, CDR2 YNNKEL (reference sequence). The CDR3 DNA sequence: TGTGCCAGCAGCTGGGACAGAAGCTCCTATAATTCACCCCTCCACTTT. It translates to CASSWDRSSYNSPLHF.

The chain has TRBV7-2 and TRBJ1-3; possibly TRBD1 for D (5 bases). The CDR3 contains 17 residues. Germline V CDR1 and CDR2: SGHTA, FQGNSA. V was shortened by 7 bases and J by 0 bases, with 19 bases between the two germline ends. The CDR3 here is CASNVRRQGLSGNTIYF. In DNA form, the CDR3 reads TGTGCCAGCAACGTACGGCGCCAGGGTCTCTCTGGAAACACCATATATTTT. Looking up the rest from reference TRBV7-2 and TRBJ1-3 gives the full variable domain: GAGVSQSPSNKVTEKGKDVELRCDPISGHTALYWYRQSLGQGLEFLIYFQGNSAPDKSGLPSDRFSAERTGGSVSTLTIQRTQQEDSAVYLCASNVRRQGLSGNTIYFGEGSWLTVV.

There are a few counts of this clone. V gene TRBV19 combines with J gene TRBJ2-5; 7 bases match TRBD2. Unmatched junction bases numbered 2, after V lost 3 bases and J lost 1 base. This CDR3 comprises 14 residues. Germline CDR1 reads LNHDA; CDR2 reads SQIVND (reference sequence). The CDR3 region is CASSMAGVQETQYF. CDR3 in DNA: TGTGCCAGTAGTATGGCGGGAGTCCAAGAGACCCAGTACTTC. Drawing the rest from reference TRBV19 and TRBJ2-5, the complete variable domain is DGGITQSPKYLFRKEGQNVTLSCEQNLNHDAMYWYRQDPGQGLRLIYYSQIVNDFQKGDIAEGYSVSREKKESFPLTVTSAQKNPTAFYLCASSMAGVQETQYFGPGTRLLVL.

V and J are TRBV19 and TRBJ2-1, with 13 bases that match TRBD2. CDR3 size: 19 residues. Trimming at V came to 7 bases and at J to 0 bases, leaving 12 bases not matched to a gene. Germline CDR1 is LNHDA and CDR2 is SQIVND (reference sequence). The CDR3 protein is CASKGRTSGGPSSYNEQFF. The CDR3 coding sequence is TGTGCCAGTAAAGGGCGGACTAGCGGGGGCCCGAGCTCCTACAATGAGCAGTTCTTC.

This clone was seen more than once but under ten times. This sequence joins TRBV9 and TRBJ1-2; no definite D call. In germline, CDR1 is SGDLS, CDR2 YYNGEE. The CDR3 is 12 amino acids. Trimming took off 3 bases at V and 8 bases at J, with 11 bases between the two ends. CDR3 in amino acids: CASSGSLRGYTF. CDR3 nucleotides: TGTGCCAGCAGCGGCTCACTTCGGGGCTACACCTTC. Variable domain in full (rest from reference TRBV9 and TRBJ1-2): DSGVTQTPKHLITATGQRVTLRCSPRSGDLSVYWYQQSLDQGLQFLIQYYNGEERAKGNILERFSAQQFPDLHSELNLSSLELGDSALYFCASSGSLRGYTFGSGTRLTVV.

This CDR3 reads CASSLDRGADTQYF. DNA of the CDR3: TGTGCCAGCAGCTTAGACAGGGGGGCAGATACGCAGTATTTT. The gene calls are TRBV7-3 and TRBJ2-3; TRBD1 agrees at 9 bases. The CDR3 spans 14 residues. Germline values: CDR1 SGHTA, CDR2 FQGTGA. With V trimmed by 2 bases and J by 4 bases, 1 base remained unmatched.

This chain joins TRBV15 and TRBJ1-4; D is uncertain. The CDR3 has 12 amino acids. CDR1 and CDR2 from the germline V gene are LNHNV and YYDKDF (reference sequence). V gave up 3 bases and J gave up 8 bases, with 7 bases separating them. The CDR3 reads CATSRTEEKLFF. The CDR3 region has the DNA TGTGCCACCAGCAGGACGGAGGAAAAACTGTTTTTT.

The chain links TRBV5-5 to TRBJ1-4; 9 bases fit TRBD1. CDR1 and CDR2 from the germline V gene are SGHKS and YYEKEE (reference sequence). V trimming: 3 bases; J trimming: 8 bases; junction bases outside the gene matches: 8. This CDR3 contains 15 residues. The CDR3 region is CASSSWGTGREKLFF. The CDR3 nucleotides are TGTGCCAGCAGCTCCTGGGGGACAGGGCGGGAAAAACTGTTTTTT.

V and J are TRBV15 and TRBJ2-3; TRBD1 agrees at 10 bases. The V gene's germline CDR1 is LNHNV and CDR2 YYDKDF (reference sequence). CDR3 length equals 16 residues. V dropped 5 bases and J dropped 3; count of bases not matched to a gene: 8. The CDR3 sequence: CATSSRQGALTDTQYF. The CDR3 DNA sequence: TGTGCCACCAGCTCCCGACAGGGGGCTCTTACAGATACGCAGTATTTT.

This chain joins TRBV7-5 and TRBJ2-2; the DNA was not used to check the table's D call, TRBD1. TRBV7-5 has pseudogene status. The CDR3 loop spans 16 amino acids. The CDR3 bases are TGTGTCAGAAGCTTCCCGGATGGGGGCGCCGGCGGGGAGCTGTTTTTT. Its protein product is CVRSFPDGGAGGELFF.

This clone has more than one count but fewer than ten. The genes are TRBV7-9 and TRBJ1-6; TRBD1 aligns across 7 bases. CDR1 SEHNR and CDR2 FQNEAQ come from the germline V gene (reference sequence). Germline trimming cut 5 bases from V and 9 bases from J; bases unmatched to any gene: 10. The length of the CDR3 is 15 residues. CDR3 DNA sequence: TGTGCCAGCAGCCTCGGGTCAGGGGGGTTTTCACCCCTCCACTTT. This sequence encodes CASSLGSGGFSPLHF.

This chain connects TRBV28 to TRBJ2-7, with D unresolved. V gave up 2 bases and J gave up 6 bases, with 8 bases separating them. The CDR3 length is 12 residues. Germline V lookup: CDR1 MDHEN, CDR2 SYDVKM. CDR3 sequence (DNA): TGTGCCAGCAGTTTAGGCCAGTTCGAGCAGTACTTC. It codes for CASSLGQFEQYF.

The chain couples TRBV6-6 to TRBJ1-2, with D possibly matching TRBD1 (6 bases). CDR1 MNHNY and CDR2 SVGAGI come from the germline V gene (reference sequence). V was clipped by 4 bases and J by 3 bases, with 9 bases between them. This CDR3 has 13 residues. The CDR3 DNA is TGTGCCAGCAGTTCCCGACAGGACTATGGCTACACCTTC. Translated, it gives CASSSRQDYGYTF.

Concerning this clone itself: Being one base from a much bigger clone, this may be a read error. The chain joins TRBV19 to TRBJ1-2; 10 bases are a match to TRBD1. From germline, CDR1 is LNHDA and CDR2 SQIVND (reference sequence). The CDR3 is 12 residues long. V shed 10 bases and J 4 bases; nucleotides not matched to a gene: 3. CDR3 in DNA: TGTGCCACCGGACAGGGGGGCTATGGCTACACCTTC. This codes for CATGQGGYGYTF.

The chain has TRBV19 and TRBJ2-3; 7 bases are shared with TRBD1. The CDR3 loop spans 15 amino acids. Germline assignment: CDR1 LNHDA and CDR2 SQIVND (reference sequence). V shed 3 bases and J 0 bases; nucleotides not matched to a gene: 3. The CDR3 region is CASSIDRASTDTQYF. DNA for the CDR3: TGTGCCAGTAGTATTGACAGGGCAAGCACAGATACGCAGTATTTT.